This T cell receptor beta chain appears in the sequencing data of a study of control samples from healthy donors and cancer patients. Profiled with immunoSEQ multiplex PCR; TCRdb holds only in-frame clones, not every one. The table has roughly 88,000 clones, 85% seen once. Sequenced material: blood. The sequence was obtained from a man aged 25 to 40 in good health.

In DNA, the CDR3 is TGTGCCAGCTCACCACCGCCCCGAACCAATGAGCAGTTCTTC. This encodes CASSPPPRTNEQFF. The chain joins TRBV18 to TRBJ2-1, with D unresolved. Between the trimmed V and J ends, which lost 0 bases and 6 bases, there was a span of 9 bases. The CDR3 sequence is 14 residues long. The V gene's germline CDR1 is KGHSH and CDR2 LQKENI.